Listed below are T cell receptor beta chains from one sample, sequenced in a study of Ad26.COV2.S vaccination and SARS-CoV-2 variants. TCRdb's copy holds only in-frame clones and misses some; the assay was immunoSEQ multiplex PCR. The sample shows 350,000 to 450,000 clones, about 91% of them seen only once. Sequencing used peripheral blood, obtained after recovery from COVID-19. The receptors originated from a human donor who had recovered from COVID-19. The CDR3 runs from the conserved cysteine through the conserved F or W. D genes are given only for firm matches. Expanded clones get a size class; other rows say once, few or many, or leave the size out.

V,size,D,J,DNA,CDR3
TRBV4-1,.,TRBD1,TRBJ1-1,TGCGCCAGCAGGACAGGGGGCACTGAAGCTTTCTTT,CASRTGGTEAFF
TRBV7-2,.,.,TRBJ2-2,TGTGCCAGCAGTTTTAAACAGGGAGTGGAGCTGTTTTTT,CASSFKQGVELFF
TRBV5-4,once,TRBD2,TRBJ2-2,TGTGCCAGCAGCAGGGCTAGCGGGGGGGCCGTGGAGCTGTTTTTT,CASSRASGGAVELFF
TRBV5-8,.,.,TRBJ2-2,TGTGCCAGCAGCTTGGCCACTAAAACGACCGGGGAGCTGTTTTTT,CASSLATKTTGELFF
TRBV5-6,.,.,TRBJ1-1,TGTGCCAGCAGCTGGGGCTCGAACACTGAAGCTTTCTTT,CASSWGSNTEAFF
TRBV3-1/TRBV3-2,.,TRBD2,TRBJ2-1,TGTGCCAGCAGCCCTTTCCTGCGGGGGGACCTTCTAGAGCAGTTCTTC,CASSPFLRGDLLEQFF
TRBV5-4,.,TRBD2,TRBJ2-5,TGTGCCAGCAGCTTGGACGGACTAGCGGGGGGTGAGACCCAGTACTTC,CASSLDGLAGGETQYF
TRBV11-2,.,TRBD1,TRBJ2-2,TGTGCCAGCAGCTTTTCAGGGACAGTGAACACCGGGGAGCTGTTTTTT,CASSFSGTVNTGELFF
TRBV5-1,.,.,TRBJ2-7,TGCGCCAGCAGTTTAAGACAGGGAGGTGACGAGCAGTACTTC,CASSLRQGGDEQYF
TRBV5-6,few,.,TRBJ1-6,TGTGCCAGCAGCTTGGTGCCCAGCGCCCTCCACTTT,CASSLVPSALHF
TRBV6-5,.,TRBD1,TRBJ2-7,TGTGCCAGCAGCCTTCGGACAGGGCTCTCCTACGAGCAGTACTTC,CASSLRTGLSYEQYF
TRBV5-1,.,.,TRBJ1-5,TGCGCCAGCAGCATCGAGAGTGATCAGCCCCAGCATTTT,CASSIESDQPQHF
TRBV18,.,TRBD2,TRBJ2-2,TGTGCCAGCTCACCACTGCCTAGCGGAGTTACCGGGGAGCTGTTTTTT,CASSPLPSGVTGELFF